This T cell receptor (beta chain) came from a study of CD8 T cells in Susac syndrome (dated by TCRdb to about 2019). Describing the broader study: Whether CD8+ T cell activation and differentiation in Susac syndrome was antigen driven was tested using repertoire sequencing. CD8+ T cell repertoire clonality was compared between about 12 healthy donors, some 14 Susac syndrome patients and around 16 multiple sclerosis patients.

RNA was extracted using the RNeasy kit, and 0.5 to 1 microgram was reverse transcribed with random hexamers. The immunoSEQ multiplex PCR assay, which covers 54 Vbeta and 13 Jbeta segments, was used to amplify TCR beta CDR3 regions. To correct PCR amplification bias, a synthetic template baseline was used for both primer optimization and computational correction. Under the source paper's analysis protocol: Only productive sequences were kept, with reads annotated to V, D and J genes according to IMGT and analyzed in immunoSEQ Analyzer. To calculate clonality, Shannon entropy was normalized by log2 of the number of productive unique sequences and then subtracted from one. For each patient and control, public and private clones were evaluated within the 100 most prevalent clones. Clones were defined as Susac-specific if absent from the healthy and MS cohorts, from 900 to 1,300 published viral clones and from other ImmuneACCESS disease sequences. TCRdb trimmed public reads at Q25 via fastp, called clones via MiXCR and kept in-frame beta chains. Every entry covers one CDR3 protein and lists the most common genes and DNA from its rows. These V and J calls are TCRdb output, not the study's own analysis. The sample contains 110,000 or so distinct CDR3 sequences, 92% of them found a single time. Approximately 0.12% of the sample is held by the ten biggest clonotypes.

Remarks on this clonotype: Its antigen is unknown. Base-call qualities are not available, and no considerably larger clone is one nucleotide away.

The CDR3 sequence holds 15 residues, the cysteine and phenylalanine included. Just the 45-base CDR3 DNA is kept, in frame starting at base 1. Peripheral blood CD8+ and CD4+ T cells from healthy donors, Susac syndrome patients and multiple sclerosis patients were profiled by high-throughput TCR beta sequencing. The healthy donors served as controls matched for age and sex. CD8+ TEMRA cells were enriched by FACS, while bulk CD8+ and CD4+ T cells were purified by magnetic negative isolation. Blood was drawn into EDTA tubes, processed within 24 hours, and PBMCs were isolated by density gradient centrifugation. PBMCs intended for TCR sequencing were frozen in liquid nitrogen and were later thawed in a 37 degrees C water bath. The sorted or isolated CD4+, CD8+ and CD8+ TEMRA cells had a purity of 90% or higher. Summary of the overall study and its limitations: The TCR sequencing and HLA analysis was acknowledged to have included a relatively small number of individuals.

In this chain, TRBV12-1 is recombined with TRBJ2-1; the D segment call TRBD2 is taken from the table without a DNA check. TRBV12-1 is listed as a pseudogene. The sample comprised CD8+ T cells from PBMCs. The receptor's source is a human donor in good health. The CDR3 region reads CASSLEREAANEQFF. The bases are TGTGCCAGCAGCCTAGAGCGGGAGGCAGCCAATGAGCAGTTCTTC.